Listed below are T cell receptor beta chains from one sample, sequenced in a study of T cells in tumors after PD-1 blockade. Sequencing was performed with immunoSEQ multiplex PCR; in TCRdb, only in-frame clones are kept and a portion is missing. In the table there are about 24,000 clones, roughly 82% of which are singletons. The sample was PBMCs, taken after anti-PD-1 treatment. These receptors originate from a human donor with basal cell carcinoma. The CDR3 runs from the conserved cysteine through the conserved F or W. Each record gives: D gene, V gene, J gene, clone size, CDR3 DNA, CDR3 protein. A D gene is named only where the DNA matches it firmly. Size tells how often a clone was seen (once, few, many) or the class of an expanded clone, and some rows leave it out.

.	TRBV25-1	TRBJ1-2	once	TGTGCCAGCAGTGAACCGACGGGCCTGCATGGCTACACCTTC	CASSEPTGLHGYTF
.	TRBV9	TRBJ1-4	few	TGTGCCAGCAGCCAATCGGGGTTACCTTATGAAAAACTGTTTTTT	CASSQSGLPYEKLFF
.	TRBV18	TRBJ1-4	.	TGTGCCAGCTCACCCCGTCCAGATACCTATAATGAAAAACTGTTTTTT	CASSPRPDTYNEKLFF
TRBD2	TRBV6-5	TRBJ2-3	.	TGTGCCAGCAGTTACTCCCGGCTAGCGGGGAGAGATACGCAGTATTTT	CASSYSRLAGRDTQYF
.	TRBV30	TRBJ1-3	.	TGTGCCTGGAGTACAGGAGGAAGAAACACCATATATTTT	CAWSTGGRNTIYF
.	TRBV9	TRBJ2-5	.	TGTGCCAGCAGCGAGGGGTCCAACCAAGAGACCCAGTACTTC	CASSEGSNQETQYF
.	TRBV27	TRBJ2-1	.	TGTGCCAGCACCCACGACAGGGTGGCGGGGTTGTTGAATGAGCAGTTCTTC	CASTHDRVAGLLNEQFF
.	TRBV20-1	TRBJ2-1	.	TGCAGTGCTAGAGTAGAAAATGAGCAGTTCTTC	CSARVENEQFF
.	TRBV6-2/TRBV6-3	TRBJ1-6	few	TGTGCCAGCACCCCCCGGGCCCAGAGCTCCTATAATTCACCCCTCCACTTT	CASTPRAQSSYNSPLHF
TRBD1	TRBV5-1	TRBJ1-1	.	TGCGCCAGCAGCTCCGAACCTCAGGGGGCGCACACTGAAGCTTTCTTT	CASSSEPQGAHTEAFF
TRBD2	TRBV19	TRBJ2-5	.	TGTGCCAGTAGCCCCGACGGACTAGCGGGAGGCCGTGCGGAGACCCAGTACTTC	CASSPDGLAGGRAETQYF
.	TRBV3-1/TRBV3-2	TRBJ1-4	.	TGTGCCAGCAGCCCCCTTATAAATGAAAAACTGTTTTTT	CASSPLINEKLFF
.	TRBV27	TRBJ1-1	.	TGTGCCAGCAGACAGAACACTGAAGCTTTCTTT	CASRQNTEAFF
.	TRBV5-6	TRBJ1-3	.	TGTGCCAGCAGCTTGGAAAGTGACAGGAACTCTGGAAACACCATATATTTT	CASSLESDRNSGNTIYF
.	TRBV6-5	TRBJ2-2	few	TGTGCCAGCAGCAGGAGGTCGAACACCGGGGAGCTGTTTTTT	CASSRRSNTGELFF
.	TRBV5-1	TRBJ1-3	few	TGCGCCAGCAGTTATGCAGGTCCGATCTCTGGAAACACCATATATTTT	CASSYAGPISGNTIYF
TRBD1	TRBV5-4	TRBJ1-1	.	TGTGCCAGCAGCTTTTTCGACAGGGTGAACACTGAAGCTTTCTTT	CASSFFDRVNTEAFF
.	TRBV5-1	TRBJ2-1	once	TGCGCCAGCAGCTTGGACGCGAGCTCCTACAATGAGCAGTTCTTC	CASSLDASSYNEQFF
.	TRBV15	TRBJ1-5	.	TGTGCCACCAGCAGTAGAGGGGGACATGGCAATCAGCCCCAGCATTTT	CATSSRGGHGNQPQHF
.	TRBV19	TRBJ2-1	.	TGTGCCAGTAGTATGGACAGAAGCTCCTACAATGAGCAGTTCTTC	CASSMDRSSYNEQFF
.	TRBV4-1	TRBJ2-5	.	TGCGCCAGCAGCCAGGGGGGAACCCAGTACTTC	CASSQGGTQYF
.	TRBV5-4	TRBJ1-2	.	TGTGCCAGCACCTCGGAGGCGCATGGCTACACCTTC	CASTSEAHGYTF
TRBD1	TRBV5-4	TRBJ2-1	.	TGTGCCAGCAGCAAAGTGACAGGGAAGAGTGAGCAGTTCTTC	CASSKVTGKSEQFF
.	TRBV30	TRBJ2-5	.	TGTGCCTGGAGGGCCGGGACAACGAAGACCCAGTACTTC	CAWRAGTTKTQYF
.	TRBV12-3/TRBV12-4	TRBJ2-1	.	TGTGCCAGCAGTTTTAATCGTGAGCAGTTCTTC	CASSFNREQFF
TRBD1	TRBV6-1	TRBJ2-2	.	TGTGCCAGCAGGGAATCAACAGGGGGCGTTAGAAACACCGGGGAGCTGTTTTTT	CASRESTGGVRNTGELFF
.	TRBV5-1	TRBJ1-2	.	TGCGCCAGCAGCTCGGCAGGGAATAGGAACTATGGCTACACCTTC	CASSSAGNRNYGYTF
.	TRBV27	TRBJ2-1	few	TGTGCCAGCAGTTCGGGCCGGGACAATGAGCAGTTCTTC	CASSSGRDNEQFF
.	TRBV5-1	TRBJ2-1	.	TGCGCCAGCAGCCTACCGTGGGCCTACAATGAGCAGTTCTTC	CASSLPWAYNEQFF
TRBD2	TRBV7-9	TRBJ2-3	.	TGTGCCAGCAGCATTACTAGCGGGGGGGCTGATACGCAGTATTTT	CASSITSGGADTQYF
.	TRBV2	TRBJ2-3	once	TGTGCCAGCAGTAAAGACAGCCTTGGGACAGATACGCAGTATTTT	CASSKDSLGTDTQYF
.	TRBV5-1	TRBJ1-6	few	TGCGCCAGCAGCTTGGAAGCGGACGGTAGTTCACCCCTCCACTTT	CASSLEADGSSPLHF
TRBD2	TRBV19	TRBJ2-3	.	TGTGCCAGTAGCCTGACTAGCGGGGGATCAGATACGCAGTATTTT	CASSLTSGGSDTQYF
.	TRBV19	TRBJ1-2	.	TGTGCCAGTACCAGGGGTGGGCATCAACGGGATGGCTACACCTTC	CASTRGGHQRDGYTF
.	TRBV14	TRBJ2-7	.	TGTGCCAGCAGCCAAGGGACGGGGCTCCAGTACGAGCAGTACTTC	CASSQGTGLQYEQYF
.	TRBV3-1/TRBV3-2	TRBJ1-2	.	TGTGCCAGCAGCGGTGGCGAGGGCTATCTTGGCTACACCTTC	CASSGGEGYLGYTF
.	TRBV15	TRBJ2-7	.	TGTGCCACCAGCTTGAGTGGCATTTCCTACGAGCAGTACTTC	CATSLSGISYEQYF
TRBD1	TRBV6-5	TRBJ2-4	.	TGTGCCAGCAGTTCGAACGCCCGGGGACAGGGAAACATTCAGTACTTC	CASSSNARGQGNIQYF
.	TRBV21-1	TRBJ1-1	.	TGTGCCAGCAGCAGAGGAGGGGGAGACACTGAAGCTTTCTTT	CASSRGGGDTEAFF
TRBD1	TRBV28	TRBJ1-5	few	TGTGCCAGCAGTTTAAGGCAGGGGGCAAGTCAGCCCCAGCATTTT	CASSLRQGASQPQHF
.	TRBV6-5	TRBJ1-1	.	TGTGCCAGCAGTTACAGGAACACTGAAGCTTTCTTT	CASSYRNTEAFF
.	TRBV19	TRBJ1-3	.	TGTGCCAGTACCTCGGTCGGAAACACCATATATTTT	CASTSVGNTIYF
.	TRBV18	TRBJ2-3	once	TGTGCCAGCTCGATGACGGATGCAGATACGCAGTATTTT	CASSMTDADTQYF
TRBD1	TRBV5-1	TRBJ1-1	.	TGCGCCAGTCAGACAGGGGCGAACACTGAAGCTTTCTTT	CASQTGANTEAFF
.	TRBV20-1	TRBJ1-5	.	TGCAGTGCTAGTAGGGGATCAAGGGTTGATCAGCCCCAGCATTTT	CSASRGSRVDQPQHF
.	TRBV2	TRBJ1-4	.	TGTGCCAGCAGTCCCGATGAAAAACTGTTTTTT	CASSPDEKLFF
.	TRBV30	TRBJ2-5	.	TGTGCCTGGAGTGTAAGGTCCTACGGGTTGGAGACCCAGTACTTC	CAWSVRSYGLETQYF